This passage covers 19 T cell receptor beta chains from one sample sequenced in a study of blood T cell repertoires in COVID-19. The data were produced by immunoSEQ multiplex PCR, yet TCRdb's version contains in-frame clones alone and is incomplete. Of about 210,000 clones in the sample, about 81% were seen once. The sequencing sample was made of PBMCs or T cells enriched from blood (not recorded which). The origin of the receptors is a man aged 35-49 years who had recovered from COVID-19.

The chain has TRBV3-1 (or the pseudogene TRBV3-2) and TRBJ2-1; D gene ambiguous. The CDR3 sequence is 13 residues long. Germline V CDR1 and CDR2: LGHDT, YNNKEL (reference sequence). Trimming removed 4 bases from V and 9 bases from J, with 13 bases in between. CDR3 sequence reads: CASSLSTIGEQFF. The CDR3 bases are TGTGCCAGCAGCCTAAGTACTATCGGTGAGCAGTTCTTC.

The sample holds a few counts of this clone. The chain has TRBV24-1 and TRBJ1-5; 7 bases agree with TRBD1. The CDR3 spans 13 residues. V shed 9 bases and J 6 bases; nucleotides not matched to a gene: 7. CDR1 is KGHDR, CDR2 SFDVKD, per germline. The CDR3 loop reads CATARQGSQPQHF. The CDR3 DNA is TGTGCCACCGCGAGACAGGGAAGTCAGCCCCAGCATTTT.

J is TRBJ1-2 and V is TRBV30, with a possible D match to TRBD1 (5 bases). The CDR3 contains 13 residues. Germline V gene data show CDR1 as GTSNPN and CDR2 as SVGIG (reference sequence). V lost 2 bases to trimming and J lost 6 bases, with 13 bases between them. For the CDR3, the DNA is TGTGCCTGGAGTCCGACAGAATTTGATGGCTACACCTTC. Translated, it gives CAWSPTEFDGYTF.

This clone was recorded many times. The chain combines TRBV7-3 with TRBJ2-2; 8 positions agree with TRBD2. Germline V gives CDR1 SGHTA, CDR2 FQGTGA. CDR3 length equals 17 residues. Trimming removed 2 bases from V and 1 base from J; junction bases left unmatched: 6. The CDR3 region has the DNA TGTGCCAGCAGCTTAGTTAAACTAGCGGAGAACACCGGGGAGCTGTTTTTT. Protein product: CASSLVKLAENTGELFF.

This rearrangement joins TRBV7-9 to TRBJ1-1; 9 bases match TRBD1. The CDR3 length is 15 residues. The germline CDR1 and CDR2 sequences are SEHNR and FQNEAQ (reference sequence). With V trimmed by 5 bases and J by 5 bases, 9 bases remained unmatched. The CDR3 region is CASSPGGTGLTEAFF. CDR3 nucleotide sequence: TGTGCCAGCAGCCCGGGTGGGACAGGGCTTACTGAAGCTTTCTTT.

The rearrangement links TRBV6-5 to TRBJ1-2, with a weak D call TRBD1 (5 bases). Germline CDR1 and CDR2: MNHEY and SVGAGI. The CDR3 runs to 12 residues. Trimming took off 5 bases at V and 5 bases at J, with 9 bases between the two ends. The CDR3 coding sequence is TGTGCCAGCAGTCCTAGGGGATATGGCTACACCTTC. Its translation is CASSPRGYGYTF.

This chain uses TRBV5-1 with TRBJ1-1; 9 positions agree with TRBD1. Trimming at V came to 4 bases and at J to 5 bases, leaving 6 bases not matched to a gene. CDR3 length: 14 amino acids. Germline CDR1 and CDR2: SGHRS and YFSETQ. The CDR3 here is CASSQQGASTEAFF. In DNA, the CDR3 is TGCGCCAGCAGCCAACAGGGGGCGAGTACTGAAGCTTTCTTT.

This chain joins TRBV6-1 and TRBJ1-5; D remains ambiguous. Trimming cost V 3 bases and J 4 bases, with 7 bases left between them. CDR1 and CDR2 (germline): MNHNS, SASEGT. This CDR3 has 13 amino acids. CDR3 residues: CASSDRLNQPQHF. CDR3 nucleotides: TGTGCCAGCAGTGACAGGTTAAATCAGCCCCAGCATTTT.

This chain joins TRBV4-1 and TRBJ1-1; possibly TRBD1 for D (5 bases). Deletions cut 4 bases from V and 11 bases from J, with 17 bases between. The CDR3 runs to 13 residues. Germline V gene lookup returns CDR1 MGHRA and CDR2 YSYEKL. The CDR3 DNA reads TGCGCCAGCAGCCCGGGATCCGGAGGGGTGGCTTTCTTT. It codes for CASSPGSGGVAFF.

The CDR3 loop reads CATSRDLASVGHEYF. DNA of the CDR3: TGTGCCACCAGCAGAGATTTGGCTAGCGTGGGGCACGAGTATTTT. This rearrangement joins TRBV15 to TRBJ2-3; tentatively, D is TRBD2 (6 bases). Germline V lookup: CDR1 LNHNV, CDR2 YYDKDF (reference sequence). Trimming took off 0 bases at V and 13 bases at J, with 20 bases between the two ends. This CDR3 comprises 15 residues.

J is TRBJ2-5 and V is TRBV19; 8 bases agree with TRBD1. The CDR3 consists of 18 residues. After removal of 5 bases from V and 5 bases from J, the junction contained 19 bases not matched to a gene. The V gene's germline CDR1 is LNHDA and CDR2 SQIVND (reference sequence). In nucleotides, the CDR3 is TGTGCCAGTAGTTTGTTGGGGACAGGAACTCTCCCGGGGGAGACCCAGTACTTC. Its protein product is CASSLLGTGTLPGETQYF. Using reference TRBV19 and TRBJ2-5 for the parts outside the CDR3, the full variable domain is DGGITQSPKYLFRKEGQNVTLSCEQNLNHDAMYWYRQDPGQGLRLIYYSQIVNDFQKGDIAEGYSVSREKKESFPLTVTSAQKNPTAFYLCASSLLGTGTLPGETQYFGPGTRLLVL.

This chain joins TRBV4-2 and TRBJ2-2; no clear D gene. The length of the CDR3 is 12 residues. Germline CDR1 is LGHNA and CDR2 is YNFKEQ. V dropped 6 bases and J dropped 6 bases, with 8 bases sitting between them. CDR3 sequence (DNA): TGTGCCAGCAGGCGAATGGCCGGGGAGCTGTTTTTT. Its translation: CASRRMAGELFF.

V usage is TRBV25-1 and J usage is TRBJ1-2; D might be TRBD1 (6 bases). CDR1 and CDR2 (germline): MGHDK, SYGVNS. V shed 5 bases and J shed 5 bases, with 18 bases lying between them. The CDR3 covers 15 residues. CDR3 bases: TGTGCCAGCAGTCCGGCCTCTAGGGACACGTATGGCTACACCTTC. Its protein is CASSPASRDTYGYTF.

The rearrangement uses TRBV6-5 and TRBJ2-1; D is unresolved. Germline CDR1 and CDR2: MNHEY and SVGAGI. V lost 5 bases and J 10 bases, leaving 9 bases between the germline ends. The CDR3 loop spans 11 amino acids. CDR3 amino acids: CASSKELEQFF. The CDR3 nucleotides are TGTGCCAGCAGTAAGGAGTTGGAGCAGTTCTTC.

The V call is TRBV12-5, the J call TRBJ1-2; possible D gene TRBD1, 5 bases. Germline CDR1 LGHNT, CDR2 FRNRAP. There are 15 residues in the CDR3. V was shortened by 1 base and J by 0 bases, with 9 bases between the two germline ends. The CDR3 coding sequence is TGTGCTAGTGGTTTGGCGGACATCCCTAACTATGGCTACACCTTC. As protein: CASGLADIPNYGYTF.

The chain employs TRBV30 and TRBJ2-1; a possible D gene is TRBD2 (5 bases). Germline V gives CDR1 GTSNPN, CDR2 SVGIG (reference sequence). V lost 2 bases to trimming and J lost 3 bases, with 11 bases between them. The CDR3 contains 14 residues. CDR3 in DNA: TGTGCCTGGAGTCGTAGCGAAGTCTACAATGAGCAGTTCTTC. It is translated as CAWSRSEVYNEQFF.

The genes are TRBV5-5 and TRBJ2-3; unclear D gene. Per germline, CDR1 SGHKS and CDR2 YYEKEE (reference sequence). The CDR3 extends over 15 amino acids. V was trimmed by 4 bases and J by 1 base, leaving 13 bases between them. In DNA, the CDR3 is TGTGCCAGCAGCCGTGCCGAGCGACGCACAGATACGCAGTATTTT. It specifies CASSRAERRTDTQYF.

The rearrangement uses TRBV21-1 and TRBJ2-2; TRBD2, the D gene given by the table, was not confirmed from the DNA. TRBV21-1 is a pseudogene segment. CDR3 length: 16 residues. CDR3 amino acids: CASLHPGTMNTGELFF. The CDR3 DNA reads as TGTGCCAGCCTCCACCCGGGGACTATGAACACCGGGGAGCTGTTTTTT.

Notes on this clone: The junction departs from the called germline gene at one end, perhaps through a read error. The J gene is TRBJ2-1, the V gene TRBV5-1; TRBD2 agrees at 9 bases. CDR1 is SGHRS, CDR2 YFSETQ, per germline. The CDR3 spans 16 residues. The CDR3 reads CASGVGGGRAYDEQFF. The CDR3 DNA reads as TGCGCCAGCGGGGTTGGGGGCGGGAGGGCCTACGATGAGCAGTTCTTC. Together with reference TRBV5-1 and TRBJ2-1, the CDR3 gives the full variable domain: KAGVTQTPRYLIKTRGQQVTLSCSPISGHRSVSWYQQTPGQGLQFLFEYFSETQRNKGNFPGRFSGRQFSNSRSEMNVSTLELGDSALYLCASGVGGGRAYDEQFFGPGTRLTVL.